The rows below give T cell receptor beta chains drawn from one sample of a study of cytomegalovirus exposure and HLA in healthy donors. Data came from immunoSEQ multiplex PCR; TCRdb stores just in-frame clones and leaves some out. The table has approximately 130,000 clones, 80% seen once. Sequencing used PBMCs. These receptor sequences come from a woman aged 40 to 50 in good health and CMV-seronegative. The CDR3 runs from the conserved cysteine through the conserved F or W. The D gene is left open where the match is weak. Only some rows state a clone size, as once, few, many or a class for expanded clones.

cdr3_aa: CASSQEGGYGYTF
cdr3_nt: TGCGCCAGCAGCCAAGAGGGGGGGTATGGCTACACCTTC
v_call: TRBV4-3
j_call: TRBJ1-2
clone_size: once
d_call: NA

cdr3_aa: CASSPLAANLRETQYF
cdr3_nt: TGTGCCAGCAGCCCACTAGCGGCGAACCTCCGAGAGACCCAGTACTTC
v_call: TRBV4-2
j_call: TRBJ2-5
clone_size: NA
d_call: TRBD2

cdr3_aa: CASSLGSSPGTEAFF
cdr3_nt: TGCGCCAGCAGCTTAGGTTCCTCCCCGGGCACTGAAGCTTTCTTT
v_call: TRBV5-1
j_call: TRBJ1-1
clone_size: NA
d_call: NA

cdr3_aa: CASLGGNTDTQYF
cdr3_nt: TGTGCCAGCCTCGGGGGGAACACAGATACGCAGTATTTT
v_call: TRBV5-6
j_call: TRBJ2-3
clone_size: NA
d_call: TRBD2

cdr3_aa: CASDRTGVGYTF
cdr3_nt: TGTGCCAGCGACCGGACAGGGGTTGGCTACACCTTC
v_call: TRBV13
j_call: TRBJ1-2
clone_size: NA
d_call: TRBD1

cdr3_aa: CASSQDSAQETQYF
cdr3_nt: TGCGCCAGCAGCCAGGACTCAGCCCAAGAGACCCAGTACTTC
v_call: TRBV4-3
j_call: TRBJ2-5
clone_size: NA
d_call: NA

cdr3_aa: CASSFLAGTDYQETQYF
cdr3_nt: TGTGCCAGCAGTTTCCTTGCAGGGACAGACTACCAAGAGACCCAGTACTTC
v_call: TRBV7-9
j_call: TRBJ2-5
clone_size: NA
d_call: TRBD1

cdr3_aa: CASSSPTSGRPIMGEQFF
cdr3_nt: TGCGCCAGCAGCTCCCCAACGAGCGGGAGGCCCATAATGGGTGAGCAGTTCTTC
v_call: TRBV5-1
j_call: TRBJ2-1
clone_size: once
d_call: TRBD2

cdr3_aa: CASSYSQGNSPLHF
cdr3_nt: TGTGCCAGCAGTTACTCCCAGGGGAACTCACCCCTCCACTTT
v_call: TRBV6-5
j_call: TRBJ1-6
clone_size: few
d_call: NA

cdr3_aa: CASSQDLGDSWGTDTQYF
cdr3_nt: TGTGCCAGCAGCCAAGATCTAGGCGACTCCTGGGGCACAGATACGCAGTATTTT
v_call: TRBV4-2
j_call: TRBJ2-3
clone_size: NA
d_call: NA

cdr3_aa: CASSELASSYEQYF
cdr3_nt: TGTGCCAGCAGTGAACTGGCCAGCTCCTACGAGCAGTACTTC
v_call: TRBV2
j_call: TRBJ2-7
clone_size: NA
d_call: NA

cdr3_aa: CASNQGSDTGELFF
cdr3_nt: TGTGCCAGCAACCAGGGGTCGGACACCGGGGAGCTGTTTTTT
v_call: TRBV13
j_call: TRBJ2-2
clone_size: NA
d_call: NA

cdr3_aa: CASSIEGQVNTEAFF
cdr3_nt: TGTGCCAGTAGTATAGAGGGACAGGTGAACACTGAAGCTTTCTTT
v_call: TRBV19
j_call: TRBJ1-1
clone_size: NA
d_call: TRBD1

cdr3_aa: CASSQDEYGGYGYTF
cdr3_nt: TGTGCCAGCAGCCAAGACGAATACGGAGGCTATGGCTACACCTTC
v_call: TRBV4-2
j_call: TRBJ1-2
clone_size: NA
d_call: NA

cdr3_aa: CASSAHSSPHSYEQYF
cdr3_nt: TGTGCCAGCAGCGCTCATTCTAGCCCCCACTCCTACGAGCAGTACTTC
v_call: TRBV9
j_call: TRBJ2-7
clone_size: once
d_call: NA

cdr3_aa: CASSPTGYEQYF
cdr3_nt: TGTGCCAGCAGCCCGACAGGTTACGAGCAGTACTTC
v_call: TRBV7-9
j_call: TRBJ2-7
clone_size: NA
d_call: NA

cdr3_aa: CASVPSGTGEQYF
cdr3_nt: TGCGCCAGCGTCCCTAGCGGGACCGGCGAGCAGTACTTC
v_call: TRBV10-1
j_call: TRBJ2-7
clone_size: NA
d_call: TRBD2

cdr3_aa: CASSLDRVTEAFF
cdr3_nt: TGCGCCAGCAGCTTGGACAGGGTCACTGAAGCTTTCTTT
v_call: TRBV5-1
j_call: TRBJ1-1
clone_size: NA
d_call: NA

cdr3_aa: CASSQRVGQETQYF
cdr3_nt: TGTGCCAGCAGCCAGCGGGTAGGCCAAGAGACCCAGTACTTC
v_call: TRBV7-2
j_call: TRBJ2-5
clone_size: NA
d_call: NA

cdr3_aa: CASSHRGTQGSGYYGYTF
cdr3_nt: TGTGCCAGTAGCCATAGGGGGACACAGGGGAGTGGTTACTATGGCTACACCTTC
v_call: TRBV19
j_call: TRBJ1-2
clone_size: NA
d_call: TRBD1

cdr3_aa: CASRPDTSGINYGYTF
cdr3_nt: TGTGCCAGCAGACCCGACACGAGCGGAATTAACTATGGCTACACCTTC
v_call: TRBV5-4
j_call: TRBJ1-2
clone_size: NA
d_call: NA

cdr3_aa: CASQDRVRNQPQHF
cdr3_nt: TGTGCCAGTCAGGACAGGGTTAGGAATCAGCCCCAGCATTTT
v_call: TRBV19
j_call: TRBJ1-5
clone_size: NA
d_call: TRBD1

cdr3_aa: CASNRMGQGPEAFF
cdr3_nt: TGTGCCAGTAACCGTATGGGACAGGGCCCTGAAGCTTTCTTT
v_call: TRBV19
j_call: TRBJ1-1
clone_size: NA
d_call: TRBD1

cdr3_aa: CASSPGDRVKLFF
cdr3_nt: TGTGCCAGCAGTCCTGGGGACAGGGTGAAACTGTTTTTT
v_call: TRBV28
j_call: TRBJ1-4
clone_size: NA
d_call: TRBD1

cdr3_aa: CAISEFQQGSGNTIYF
cdr3_nt: TGTGCCATCAGTGAGTTTCAACAGGGATCCGGAAACACCATATATTTT
v_call: TRBV10-3
j_call: TRBJ1-3
clone_size: NA
d_call: NA

cdr3_aa: CASSWGPLGGYTF
cdr3_nt: TGTGCCAGCAGTTGGGGGCCTTTAGGGGGCTACACCTTC
v_call: TRBV7-8
j_call: TRBJ1-2
clone_size: NA
d_call: NA

cdr3_aa: CASSPGQPGTYEQYF
cdr3_nt: TGTGCCAGCTCTCCCGGACAGCCTGGGACCTACGAGCAGTACTTC
v_call: TRBV18
j_call: TRBJ2-7
clone_size: NA
d_call: NA

cdr3_aa: CASTKAVAGTEQYF
cdr3_nt: TGTGCCAGCACCAAGGCGGTAGCGGGAACCGAGCAGTACTTC
v_call: TRBV6-5
j_call: TRBJ2-7
clone_size: few
d_call: TRBD2

cdr3_aa: CASSPGTGNTEAFF
cdr3_nt: TGCGCCAGCAGCCCAGGTACAGGGAACACTGAAGCTTTCTTT
v_call: TRBV5-1
j_call: TRBJ1-1
clone_size: NA
d_call: NA

cdr3_aa: CSVAGSTTDTQYF
cdr3_nt: TGCAGCGTTGCGGGATCGACCACAGATACGCAGTATTTT
v_call: TRBV29-1
j_call: TRBJ2-3
clone_size: NA
d_call: NA

cdr3_aa: CASSQDWGTNSDTQYF
cdr3_nt: TGCGCCAGCAGCCAAGATTGGGGGACTAATTCAGATACGCAGTATTTT
v_call: TRBV4-1
j_call: TRBJ2-3
clone_size: once
d_call: TRBD2

cdr3_aa: CASSEAGGPYEQYF
cdr3_nt: TGTGCCAGCAGTGAGGCGGGGGGGCCCTACGAGCAGTACTTC
v_call: TRBV2
j_call: TRBJ2-7
clone_size: NA
d_call: TRBD2

cdr3_aa: CASSLAGGSNTGELFF
cdr3_nt: TGTGCCAGCAGCCTTGCAGGGGGCTCGAACACCGGGGAGCTGTTTTTT
v_call: TRBV14
j_call: TRBJ2-2
clone_size: NA
d_call: TRBD1

cdr3_aa: CASRTGAGNTIYF
cdr3_nt: TGTGCCAGCCGGACAGGGGCTGGAAACACCATATATTTT
v_call: TRBV7-9
j_call: TRBJ1-3
clone_size: NA
d_call: TRBD1

cdr3_aa: CASSPRLLRGTGANYEQYF
cdr3_nt: TGTGCCAGCAGCCCCCGCCTTCTCCGGGGGACAGGGGCAAACTACGAGCAGTACTTC
v_call: TRBV21-1
j_call: TRBJ2-7
clone_size: NA
d_call: NA

cdr3_aa: CASLVTGGSEQYF
cdr3_nt: TGTGCCAGCTTAGTGACAGGGGGCAGTGAGCAGTACTTC
v_call: TRBV18
j_call: TRBJ2-7
clone_size: NA
d_call: TRBD1

cdr3_aa: CASSVLAGAQETQYF
cdr3_nt: TGTGCCAGCAGTGTACTAGCGGGGGCACAAGAGACCCAGTACTTC
v_call: TRBV2
j_call: TRBJ2-5
clone_size: NA
d_call: TRBD2

cdr3_aa: CASSLFGAANYGYTF
cdr3_nt: TGTGCCAGCAGTTTATTTGGAGCCGCTAACTATGGCTACACCTTC
v_call: TRBV28
j_call: TRBJ1-2
clone_size: NA
d_call: NA

cdr3_aa: CASSSDRLESYSYTF
cdr3_nt: TGCGCCAGCAGCTCGGACAGGCTGGAATCCTATAGCTACACCTTC
v_call: TRBV5-1
j_call: TRBJ1-2
clone_size: NA
d_call: TRBD1

cdr3_aa: CASSSPGTGGDGYTF
cdr3_nt: TGCGCCAGCAGCTCCCCCGGGACAGGGGGAGATGGCTACACCTTC
v_call: TRBV5-1
j_call: TRBJ1-2
clone_size: NA
d_call: TRBD1

cdr3_aa: CASSLAGTSSSGANVLTF
cdr3_nt: TGTGCCAGCAGTCTTGCCGGGACATCCAGCTCTGGGGCCAACGTCCTGACTTTC
v_call: TRBV28
j_call: TRBJ2-6
clone_size: NA
d_call: NA

cdr3_aa: CATSRESASGQVLTF
cdr3_nt: TGTGCCACCAGCAGAGAGTCGGCGTCAGGGCAGGTCCTGACTTTC
v_call: TRBV15
j_call: TRBJ2-6
clone_size: few
d_call: NA

cdr3_aa: CASSQPSGATEAFF
cdr3_nt: TGTGCCAGCAGCCAACCTTCTGGAGCTACTGAAGCTTTCTTT
v_call: TRBV4-2
j_call: TRBJ1-1
clone_size: NA
d_call: NA

cdr3_aa: CATKGDRVSNQPQHF
cdr3_nt: TGTGCCACGAAGGGGGACAGAGTTAGCAATCAGCCCCAGCATTTT
v_call: TRBV19
j_call: TRBJ1-5
clone_size: NA
d_call: TRBD1

cdr3_aa: CASSYDRGEGYPF
cdr3_nt: TGTGCCAGCAGTTACGATAGGGGTGAAGGCTACCCCTTC
v_call: TRBV6-5
j_call: TRBJ1-2
clone_size: NA
d_call: NA

cdr3_aa: CASSFVLAGMYTDTQYF
cdr3_nt: TGCGCCAGCAGCTTTGTGCTAGCGGGGATGTACACAGATACGCAGTATTTT
v_call: TRBV5-1
j_call: TRBJ2-3
clone_size: NA
d_call: TRBD2

cdr3_aa: CASSLSRDSGGEQYF
cdr3_nt: TGTGCCAGCAGTCTGAGCCGGGACTCCGGTGGGGAGCAGTACTTC
v_call: TRBV28
j_call: TRBJ2-7
clone_size: NA
d_call: NA

cdr3_aa: CASSLGTGKDNQPQHF
cdr3_nt: TGTGCCAGCAGTCTAGGGACAGGGAAAGATAATCAGCCCCAGCATTTT
v_call: TRBV7-2
j_call: TRBJ1-5
clone_size: once
d_call: TRBD1

cdr3_aa: CASSPAGLRYGYTF
cdr3_nt: TGTGCCAGCAGCCCGGCAGGACTACGGTATGGCTACACCTTC
v_call: TRBV6-5
j_call: TRBJ1-2
clone_size: NA
d_call: NA

cdr3_aa: CASSLMGQGVTNTEAFF
cdr3_nt: TGCGCCAGCAGCTTGATGGGACAGGGGGTGACTAACACTGAAGCTTTCTTT
v_call: TRBV5-1
j_call: TRBJ1-1
clone_size: NA
d_call: TRBD1

cdr3_aa: CASSSLAGGTQDTQYF
cdr3_nt: TGTGCCAGCAGCTCCCTAGCGGGGGGAACCCAAGATACGCAGTATTTT
v_call: TRBV7-9
j_call: TRBJ2-3
clone_size: few
d_call: TRBD2